The rows below give T cell receptor beta chains drawn from one sample of a study of blood T cell repertoires in COVID-19. Generated by immunoSEQ multiplex PCR, the TCRdb table keeps only in-frame clones and is missing some. This table holds about 100,000 clones, approximately 90% found once. Sequences were obtained from peripheral blood. The origin of the receptors is a woman younger than 45 with acute or convalescent COVID-19. Both conserved end residues are part of each CDR3. The order of the fields is V gene, J gene, D gene, clone size, CDR3 DNA, CDR3 protein. The D gene is left open where the match is weak. Some rows mark clone size as missing; the rest say once, few, many or name a class of expanded clone.

TRBV19	TRBJ1-5	NA	NA	TGTGCCAGTATGGTAGAAGGAACAGGTCTTCAGCCCCAGCATTTT	CASMVEGTGLQPQHF
TRBV30	TRBJ1-4	TRBD1	NA	TGTGCCTGGAGTGTACTAGGTAGACAGGGGCCTCCTCCTGCAACTAATGAAAAACTGTTTTTT	CAWSVLGRQGPPPATNEKLFF
TRBV25-1	TRBJ1-2	NA	NA	TGTGCCAGCAGTGAAGTAGGCAGGGAGGTCCGGGGCTACACCTTC	CASSEVGREVRGYTF
TRBV7-3	TRBJ2-7	TRBD2	NA	TGTGCCAGCAGCTTAACTAGCGGGGGGACCTACGAGCAGTACTTC	CASSLTSGGTYEQYF
TRBV29-1	TRBJ1-2	NA	NA	TGCAGCGTTGTAGGTAGCGGGGGAACTAACTATGGCTACACCTTC	CSVVGSGGTNYGYTF
TRBV25-1	TRBJ1-5	TRBD1	NA	TGTGCCAGCAGTGCCGGGACAGATAGCAATCAGCCCCAGCATTTT	CASSAGTDSNQPQHF
TRBV30	TRBJ2-1	NA	NA	TGTGCCTGGAGGGGGCTAGTCCTCAATGAGCAGTTCTTC	CAWRGLVLNEQFF
TRBV20-1	TRBJ1-2	NA	NA	TGCAGTGCTAGTACAGGAAACACATTCTATGGCTACACCTTC	CSASTGNTFYGYTF
TRBV7-9	TRBJ2-3	NA	NA	TGTGCCGCCAGCGGCACAGATACGCAGTATTTT	CAASGTDTQYF
TRBV30	TRBJ1-2	NA	once	TGTGCCGGCGGGGGCTACACCTTC	CAGGGYTF
TRBV10-3	TRBJ2-7	TRBD1	NA	TGTGCCATCAGTGAGCCGACAGGGGACGAGCAGTACTTC	CAISEPTGDEQYF
TRBV30	TRBJ2-3	NA	NA	TGTGCCTGGAGTACGGGGGTCACAGATACGCAGTATTTT	CAWSTGVTDTQYF
TRBV29-1	TRBJ1-1	TRBD1	NA	TGCAGCGTCATCCCTACCGGGACAGCCAACACTGAAGCTTTCTTT	CSVIPTGTANTEAFF
TRBV9	TRBJ1-2	NA	NA	TGTGCCAGCAGCGCGAGGACAATTTTCGACTATGGCTACACCTTC	CASSARTIFDYGYTF
TRBV29-1	TRBJ1-2	TRBD1	NA	TGCAGCATTGCCCCCAGGGGGACTAACTATGGCTACACCTTC	CSIAPRGTNYGYTF
TRBV5-8	TRBJ1-2	NA	NA	TGTGCCGGAGTGGAAGATGGCTACACCTTC	CAGVEDGYTF
TRBV29-1	TRBJ1-3	TRBD1	once	TGCAGCATATGGGGGACAGATAGTGGAAACACCATATATTTT	CSIWGTDSGNTIYF
TRBV3-1/TRBV3-2	TRBJ2-1	TRBD2	once	TGTGCCAGCAGCCAAGAAGGACTAGCGGTTTACAATGAGCAGTTCTTC	CASSQEGLAVYNEQFF
TRBV9	TRBJ1-2	TRBD1	once	TGTGCCAGCAGCGCAACAACAGGGGGCGCGGGTAATGGCTACACCTTC	CASSATTGGAGNGYTF
TRBV7-2	TRBJ2-5	TRBD2	NA	TGTGCCAGCAGCTTAGCGATACTAGCGGGGGGGATGGAGACCCAGTACTTC	CASSLAILAGGMETQYF
TRBV27	TRBJ2-2	TRBD2	NA	TGTGCCAGCAATAGACTAGCGGGGGGTAAAACCGGGGAGCTGTTTTTT	CASNRLAGGKTGELFF
TRBV10-3	TRBJ1-1	TRBD1	NA	TGTGCCATCAATGGGGACAGTGGCGAGGGTGAAGCTTTCTTT	CAINGDSGEGEAFF
TRBV21-1	TRBJ1-5	NA	NA	TGTGCCAGCAGCACCTCCGGGGCCCTCCATAACGGGAGACAGCCCCAGCATTTT	CASSTSGALHNGRQPQHF
TRBV3-1/TRBV3-2	TRBJ2-5	TRBD2	once	TGTGCCAGCAGCCGGGGGACTAGGGGTTTGGAGACCCAGTACTTC	CASSRGTRGLETQYF
TRBV30	TRBJ2-4	NA	NA	TGTGCCTGGAGTGCGGGGTCTTCGAACATTCAGTACTTC	CAWSAGSSNIQYF
TRBV11-2	TRBJ2-2	TRBD1	NA	TGTGCCAGCAGGGTACAGGGGTCGGACACCGGGGAGCTGTTTTTT	CASRVQGSDTGELFF
TRBV6-5	TRBJ1-4	TRBD1	NA	TGTGCCAGCAGCCCACAGGGGGCTATAGGTGAAAAACTGTTTTTT	CASSPQGAIGEKLFF
TRBV4-3	TRBJ2-3	TRBD2	NA	TGCGCCAGCAGCTCCCTAGCGGGGGGCACAGATACGCAGTATTTT	CASSSLAGGTDTQYF
TRBV4-2	TRBJ2-2	TRBD2	NA	TGTGCCAGCAGCCAACCAGCGGGGGGGGACACCGGGGAGCTGTTTTTT	CASSQPAGGDTGELFF
TRBV11-3	TRBJ2-7	TRBD1	NA	TGTGCCAGCAGCTTCGGGACAGGCCCTTACGAGCAGTACTTC	CASSFGTGPYEQYF
TRBV19	TRBJ2-5	NA	NA	TGTGCCAGTAGTATGGGACACCAGGCAGAGACCCAGTACTTC	CASSMGHQAETQYF
TRBV11-2	TRBJ1-2	NA	NA	TGTGCCAGCAGCCCAGGACTATCCGGGACTTCCGGCTACACCTTC	CASSPGLSGTSGYTF
TRBV6-6	TRBJ1-4	TRBD1	NA	TGTGCCAGCAGTTACACAGGGGGGGGTGAAAAACTGTTTTTT	CASSYTGGGEKLFF
TRBV6-5	TRBJ1-1	TRBD1	NA	TGTGCCAGCAGGACAGGGGGCGAGAACACTGAAGCTTTCTTT	CASRTGGENTEAFF